This T cell receptor beta chain was captured in a study of T cells in Graves' hyperthyroidism and ophthalmopathy. Study outcomes and limitations: A 13 V-J signature model discriminated ophthalmopathy versus stable hyperthyroidism. Peripheral blood also featured most of the thyroid clonotypes expanded above 0.001.

The CDR3 covers 15 residues. The germline gives CDR1 LGHDT, CDR2 YNNKEL (reference sequence). V shed 0 bases and J shed 6 bases, with 12 bases lying between them. Regions amplified from RNA transcripts were the TCR beta CDR3 regions. The HTBI primer set served for first-round RT-PCR of the TCR CDR3. TCRdb analysed the multiplex PCR reads with MiXCR anew, one entry per CDR3 protein. Of 450,000 to 500,000 distinct CDR3 sequences detected, around a fifth appear once; the ten largest clones hold approximately 54%. In making diagnoses, clinical symptoms, serum thyroxine and TRAb, thyroid ultrasound and orbital computed tomography were all used. The PBMCs studied were ones that came from 9 to 10 ml fresh peripheral blood. This clonotype was counted many times. Its antigen is not identified.

This chain uses TRBV3-1 with TRBJ2-1, with TRBD2 as a possible D gene (5 bases). Specimen: blood. The receptor was derived from a woman in her 70s with Graves' ophthalmopathy. CDR3 sequence: CASSQDGIRGNEQFF. Here the CDR3 DNA reads TGTGCCAGCAGCCAAGATGGGATACGGGGCAATGAGCAGTTCTTC.